The clone carrying this T cell receptor (beta chain) came up a few times. Profiling relied on immunoSEQ multiplex PCR, and the TCRdb table lists in-frame clones only, not all of them. The data contain 150,000 to 200,000 clones, approximately 85% of them singletons. CDR1 is LNHNV, CDR2 YYDKDF, per germline (reference sequence). CDR3 length: 18 residues. J gave up 5 bases and V 0 bases, and 12 bases lay outside the gene matches. The sample originates from a study of blood T cell repertoires in COVID-19. Study-level background: COVID-19 samples from acute and convalescent phases originated in the United States, Italy and Spain.

The sample taken for sequencing was peripheral blood. The receptor was isolated from a human donor with active or convalescent COVID-19. The donor label of this sample is uncertain. The genes are TRBV15 and TRBJ2-3; 9 nucleotides line up with TRBD2. In DNA form, the CDR3 reads TGTGCCACCAGCAGAGATACAATAGCGGGAGCGACGGGAGATACGCAGTATTTT. Encoded protein: CATSRDTIAGATGDTQYF.